This T cell receptor beta chain was recorded in a study of T cell responses to AZD1222 COVID-19 vaccine. Looking at the study overall: Second doses at about 4 or about 12 weeks were pooled. Study conclusions and caveats: Increased Spike-specific TCR breadth and depth were observed after two AZD1222 doses.

This clone is a singleton in its sample. Its antigen is undetermined. With 0 bases removed from V and 5 bases from J, the gap between germline ends came to 12 bases. Germline CDR1 reads SGHNT; CDR2 reads YYREEE (reference sequence). There are 15 residues in the CDR3. The data were produced by immunoSEQ multiplex PCR, yet TCRdb's version contains in-frame clones alone and is incomplete. This table has about 140,000 clones, approximately 90% appearing once. The material sequenced was peripheral blood, taken on day 0 of AZD1222 vaccination. This TCR was sampled from an adult in good health. The chain is built from TRBV5-4 and TRBJ1-5; maybe TRBD1 (5 bases). The CDR3, as DNA: TGTGCCAGCAGCTTGGGAGCAGGGAGTGATCAGCCCCAGCATTTT. This codes for CASSLGAGSDQPQHF.